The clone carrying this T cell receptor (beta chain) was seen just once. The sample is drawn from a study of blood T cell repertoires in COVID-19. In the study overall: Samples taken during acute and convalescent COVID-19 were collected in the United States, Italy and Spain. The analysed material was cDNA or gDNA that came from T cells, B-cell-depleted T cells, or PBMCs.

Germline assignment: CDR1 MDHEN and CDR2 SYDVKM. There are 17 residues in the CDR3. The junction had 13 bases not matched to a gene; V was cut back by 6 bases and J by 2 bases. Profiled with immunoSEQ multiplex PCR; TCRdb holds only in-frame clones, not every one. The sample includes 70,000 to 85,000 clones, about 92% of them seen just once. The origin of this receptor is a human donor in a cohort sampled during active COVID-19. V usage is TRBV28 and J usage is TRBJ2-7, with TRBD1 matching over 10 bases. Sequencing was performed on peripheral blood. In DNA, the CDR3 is TGTGCCAGCAGCCTTGGGCCGGGACAGGGGTCGGCCTACGAGCAGTACTTC. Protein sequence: CASSLGPGQGSAYEQYF. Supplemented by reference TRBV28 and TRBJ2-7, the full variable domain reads DVKVTQSSRYLVKRTGEKVFLECVQDMDHENMFWYRQDPGLGLRLIYFSYDVKMKEKGDIPEGYSVSREKKERFSLILESASTNQTSMYLCASSLGPGQGSAYEQYFGPGTRLTVT.